The sequence of this T cell receptor (beta chain) was determined in a study of cytomegalovirus exposure and HLA in healthy donors. Study-wide findings and caveats: It has been reported that TCR beta sequences accurately predicted the HLA-A and HLA-B alleles of most subjects. The authors confirmed in vitro that three CMV-associated chains were specific for CMV antigens. Certain sequence variants were highly shared and formed a cluster, and this cluster was likely a sequencing artifact.

Primers included in the PCR were 60 Vbeta and 13 Jbeta primers. Method: immunoSEQ multiplex PCR; TCRdb's copy keeps in-frame clones and lacks some. The data hold over 150,000 clones, with approximately 75% observed a single time. As for this clone: The antigen is undetermined.

Trimming took 8 bases from V and 1 from J; bases not matched to a gene: 12. CDR1 MNHEY and CDR2 SMNVEV come from the germline V gene (reference sequence). The CDR3 runs 16 residues. This rearrangement joins TRBV27 to TRBJ1-1; the match to TRBD1 covers 8 bases. The TCR sequence derives from a man aged 18-30 years in good health and CMV-seronegative. Specimen: PBMCs. The CDR3 reads CASLRTGRGGNTEAFF. The CDR3 DNA reads as TGTGCCAGCCTAAGGACAGGGCGTGGAGGGAACACTGAAGCTTTCTTT.